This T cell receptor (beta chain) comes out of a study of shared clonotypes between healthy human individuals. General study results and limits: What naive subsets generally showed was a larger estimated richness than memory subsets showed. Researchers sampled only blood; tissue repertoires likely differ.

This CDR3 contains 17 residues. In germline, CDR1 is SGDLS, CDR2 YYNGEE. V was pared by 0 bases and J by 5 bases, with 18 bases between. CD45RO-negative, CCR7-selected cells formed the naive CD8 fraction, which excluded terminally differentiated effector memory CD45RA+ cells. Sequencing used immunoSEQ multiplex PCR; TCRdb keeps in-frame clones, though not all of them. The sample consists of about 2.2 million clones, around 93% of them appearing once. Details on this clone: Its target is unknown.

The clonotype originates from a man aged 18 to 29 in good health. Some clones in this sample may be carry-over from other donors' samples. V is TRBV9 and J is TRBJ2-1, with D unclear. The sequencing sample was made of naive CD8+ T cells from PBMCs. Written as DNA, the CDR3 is TGTGCCAGCAGCGTAGCAGGCAGTGGGTCAGTCGACAATGAGCAGTTCTTC. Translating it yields CASSVAGSGSVDNEQFF.